This is a list of T cell receptor beta chains from one sample in a study of blood T cell repertoires in COVID-19. The protocol was immunoSEQ multiplex PCR, while the TCRdb copy is restricted to in-frame clones and leaves out a portion. The sample lists 200,000 to 250,000 clones; roughly 81% were seen once. The sequenced material came from peripheral blood. These receptors originate from a man aged 45-60 years with acute or convalescent COVID-19. The CDR3 runs from the conserved cysteine through the conserved F or W. A D gene is named only where the DNA matches it firmly. For some rows the clone size is stated as once, few or many, or as a class when expanded; others skip it.

v_call	j_call	clone_size	cdr3_length	d_call	cdr3_aa	cdr3_nt
TRBV28	TRBJ1-3	-	14	-	CASSLPSSGNTIYF	TGTGCCAGCAGTTTACCCAGCTCTGGAAACACCATATATTTT
TRBV13	TRBJ2-7	-	16	TRBD2	CASSLGGTSGRVEQYF	TGTGCCAGCAGCTTAGGCGGGACTAGCGGGAGGGTCGAGCAGTACTTC
TRBV5-5	TRBJ2-3	-	16	TRBD2	CASSLVLAGAFDTQYF	TGTGCCAGCAGCTTGGTCCTAGCGGGAGCTTTCGATACGCAGTATTTT
TRBV5-1	TRBJ1-2	-	17	TRBD1	CASSFGTRTGRGYGYTF	TGCGCCAGCAGCTTCGGAACCCGGACAGGGCGGGGCTATGGCTACACCTTC
TRBV13	TRBJ2-3	-	15	TRBD2	CASSHRGGATDTQYF	TGTGCCAGCAGCCACCGGGGGGGGGCCACAGATACGCAGTATTTT
TRBV5-1	TRBJ2-4	-	18	-	CASSSQGFEKRAKNIQYF	TGCGCCAGCAGCTCACAGGGTTTCGAGAAAAGAGCCAAAAACATTCAGTACTTC
TRBV5-1	TRBJ1-1	once	15	-	CASSPAGISNTEAFF	TGCGCCAGCAGCCCGGCGGGGATCTCGAACACTGAAGCTTTCTTT
TRBV19	TRBJ1-2	-	14	-	CASSSRSGNYGYTF	TGTGCCAGTAGTTCGAGGTCGGGGAACTATGGCTACACCTTC
TRBV6-6	TRBJ1-3	once	15	TRBD1	CASSSGTGPGNTIYF	TGTGCCAGCAGTTCCGGGACAGGGCCTGGAAACACCATATATTTT
TRBV28	TRBJ2-5	once	16	TRBD2	CASRRTSGRALETQYF	TGTGCCAGCAGACGGACTAGCGGGAGGGCATTGGAGACCCAGTACTTC
TRBV7-9	TRBJ2-2	-	17	TRBD2	CASSLGLAGGNTGELFF	TGTGCCAGCAGCTTAGGACTAGCGGGAGGGAACACCGGGGAGCTGTTTTTT
TRBV9	TRBJ2-7	once	14	TRBD1	CASSAGQGRYEQYF	TGTGCCAGCAGCGCGGGACAGGGTCGCTACGAGCAGTACTTC
TRBV12-3/TRBV12-4	TRBJ2-7	few	13	TRBD2	CASSLGRVHEQYF	TGTGCCAGCAGCCTCGGGAGGGTCCACGAGCAGTACTTC
TRBV5-5	TRBJ2-3	-	14	TRBD2	CASSLLAGADTQYF	TGTGCCAGCAGCCTACTAGCGGGAGCGGATACGCAGTATTTT
TRBV7-8	TRBJ1-2	-	14	-	CASSLSRSFYDYTF	TGTGCCAGCAGCTTAAGTCGGAGCTTCTACGACTACACCTTC
TRBV6-5	TRBJ1-4	-	14	-	CASMGWQGVEKLFF	TGTGCCAGCATGGGGTGGCAGGGTGTTGAAAAACTGTTTTTT
TRBV6-2/TRBV6-3	TRBJ1-3	-	15	-	CASSYSADSGNTIYF	TGTGCCAGCAGTTACTCGGCGGACTCTGGAAACACCATATATTTT
TRBV6-5	TRBJ1-2	-	15	-	CASVIYQGSEDGYTF	TGTGCCAGTGTAATATATCAGGGAAGTGAGGATGGCTACACCTTC
TRBV5-4	TRBJ1-1	-	16	TRBD1	CASSLRDRGRGTEAFF	TGTGCCAGCAGCTTAAGGGACAGGGGGCGCGGCACTGAAGCTTTCTTT
TRBV25-1	TRBJ1-1	once	16	-	CASSEYHGGGGTEAFF	TGTGCCAGCAGTGAATACCACGGGGGGGGAGGTACTGAAGCTTTCTTT
TRBV9	TRBJ1-1	-	16	-	CASSPARGSSWAEAFF	TGTGCCAGCAGCCCGGCAAGAGGAAGTTCATGGGCTGAAGCTTTCTTT
TRBV7-9	TRBJ1-2	many	15	-	CASSLVGVPNYGYTF	TGTGCCAGCAGCTTAGTCGGAGTACCTAACTATGGCTACACCTTC
TRBV11-3	TRBJ2-5	-	15	-	CASSFWAQGEETQYF	TGTGCCAGCAGCTTTTGGGCCCAGGGTGAGGAGACCCAGTACTTC
TRBV3-1/TRBV3-2	TRBJ2-4	once	18	TRBD1	CASSQDRDRSLAKNIQYF	TGTGCCAGCAGCCAAGATCGGGACAGGTCCTTAGCCAAAAACATTCAGTACTTC
TRBV28	TRBJ2-7	once	14	-	CASRTVDYSYEQYF	TGTGCCAGCAGGACAGTGGACTACTCCTACGAGCAGTACTTC
TRBV27	TRBJ2-7	-	15	TRBD2	CASSFKRGSPYEQYF	TGTGCCAGCAGTTTCAAGCGGGGTTCACCCTACGAGCAGTACTTC
TRBV11-3	TRBJ2-1	-	16	TRBD1	CASSLGGRGLLDEQFF	TGTGCCAGCAGCTTAGGGGGCAGGGGGCTCTTGGATGAGCAGTTCTTC
TRBV29-1	TRBJ2-7	-	15	TRBD1	CSVEGEQGRTYEQYF	TGCAGCGTTGAAGGGGAACAGGGGCGAACCTACGAGCAGTACTTC
TRBV10-3	TRBJ2-7	-	16	-	CAISLGGDTTDHEQYF	TGTGCCATCAGTCTGGGGGGGGACACAACCGACCACGAGCAGTACTTC
TRBV6-6	TRBJ2-7	-	15	TRBD1	CASSDSGTDSYEQYF	TGTGCCAGCAGTGATTCCGGGACAGATTCCTACGAGCAGTACTTC
TRBV11-2	TRBJ2-7	few	16	TRBD2	CASSSIPGLATYEQYF	TGTGCCAGCAGCTCGATTCCTGGACTAGCTACCTACGAGCAGTACTTC
TRBV6-5	TRBJ2-6	-	16	-	CASSYSGASGANVLTF	TGTGCCAGCAGTTACTCTGGGGCCTCTGGGGCCAACGTCCTGACTTTC
TRBV6-6	TRBJ1-1	-	12	-	CASSYGPTEAFF	TGTGCCAGCAGTTACGGGCCCACTGAAGCTTTCTTT
TRBV4-2	TRBJ2-1	once	16	TRBD2	CASSPPTSGGLNEQFF	TGTGCCAGCAGCCCTCCGACTAGCGGGGGACTCAATGAGCAGTTCTTC
TRBV10-3	TRBJ2-1	-	15	-	CAISESSGAYNEQFF	TGTGCCATCAGTGAGTCCAGCGGAGCGTACAATGAGCAGTTCTTC
TRBV5-1	TRBJ2-7	-	15	-	CASSWGSEQTYEQYF	TGCGCCAGCAGCTGGGGCAGCGAACAAACCTACGAGCAGTACTTC
TRBV28	TRBJ1-2	-	15	TRBD1	CASSSAGGASYGYTF	TGTGCCAGCAGTTCGGCAGGGGGCGCGAGCTATGGCTACACCTTC
TRBV19	TRBJ1-1	few	13	-	CASSITGDTEAFF	TGTGCCAGTAGTATAACGGGGGACACTGAAGCTTTCTTT
TRBV23-1	TRBJ1-5	-	19	-	CASSPRGLGAVYSNQPQHF	TGCGCCAGCAGTCCCCGCGGACTGGGGGCAGTCTATAGCAATCAGCCCCAGCATTTT
TRBV7-8	TRBJ1-5	-	15	-	CASSLRGGNNQPQHF	TGTGCCAGCAGCTTACGGGGAGGGAACAATCAGCCCCAGCATTTT
TRBV6-6	TRBJ2-1	-	14	-	CASRRGLTYNEQFF	TGTGCCAGCAGGCGGGGCCTTACTTACAATGAGCAGTTCTTC
TRBV11-2	TRBJ2-7	-	13	TRBD1	CASVGDSTYEQYF	TGTGCCAGCGTCGGGGACAGTACCTACGAGCAGTACTTC
TRBV5-1	TRBJ1-2	once	15	-	CASSLGQGRGYGYTF	TGCGCCAGCAGCTTGGGTCAGGGTCGCGGCTATGGCTACACCTTC
TRBV6-5	TRBJ1-1	few	14	-	CASNREERGTEAFF	TGTGCCAGCAACAGGGAAGAAAGGGGGACTGAAGCTTTCTTT
TRBV6-5	TRBJ2-7	-	15	TRBD1	CASSNNGQEAYEQYF	TGTGCCAGCAGCAACAACGGACAGGAAGCCTACGAGCAGTACTTC
TRBV6-5	TRBJ2-1	-	16	TRBD1	CASSYGPGQGPREQFF	TGTGCCAGCAGTTACGGGCCGGGACAGGGGCCGCGGGAGCAGTTCTTC
TRBV3-1/TRBV3-2	TRBJ2-1	-	16	-	CASSQDSGITHNEQFF	TGTGCCAGCAGCCAAGATTCAGGTATTACTCACAATGAGCAGTTCTTC
TRBV12-5	TRBJ1-1	-	16	-	CASHPGNGLKGTEAFF	TGTGCTAGCCACCCAGGGAACGGGCTTAAAGGTACTGAAGCTTTCTTT
TRBV12-3/TRBV12-4	TRBJ1-4	-	12	TRBD1	CASSLALTGMFF	TGTGCCAGCAGTTTAGCGTTGACAGGGATGTTTTTT
TRBV13	TRBJ1-1	many	12	TRBD1	CASSMGQLEAFF	TGTGCCAGCAGCATGGGACAGCTTGAAGCTTTCTTT
TRBV27	TRBJ1-5	-	14	-	CASSFSHSNQPQHF	TGTGCCAGCAGTTTTTCACATAGCAATCAGCCCCAGCATTTT
TRBV21-1	TRBJ1-2	-	12	-	CASNTGGRGYTF	TGTGCCAGCAACACAGGGGGTCGTGGCTACACCTTC
TRBV11-3	TRBJ2-7	-	15	TRBD1	CASSLDPDRGFEQYF	TGTGCCAGCAGCTTAGATCCGGACAGGGGCTTCGAGCAGTACTTC